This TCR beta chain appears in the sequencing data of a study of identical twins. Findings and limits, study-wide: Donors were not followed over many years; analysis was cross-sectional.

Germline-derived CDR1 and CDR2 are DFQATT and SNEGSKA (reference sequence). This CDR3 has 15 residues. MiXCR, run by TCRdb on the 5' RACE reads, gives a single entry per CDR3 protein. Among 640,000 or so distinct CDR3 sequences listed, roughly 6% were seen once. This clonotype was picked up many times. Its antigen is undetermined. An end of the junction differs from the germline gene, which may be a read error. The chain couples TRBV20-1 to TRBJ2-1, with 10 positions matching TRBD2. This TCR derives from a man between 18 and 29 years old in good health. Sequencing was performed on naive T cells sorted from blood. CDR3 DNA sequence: TGCAGTGCAAGAGCGGGAGGGTGGAGGGACAATGAGCAGTTCTTC. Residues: CSARAGGWRDNEQFF.